This T cell receptor (beta chain) was retrieved from a study of cytomegalovirus exposure and HLA in healthy donors. The PCR was carried out with 60 Vbeta primers and 13 Jbeta primers. Generated by immunoSEQ multiplex PCR, the TCRdb table keeps only in-frame clones and is missing some. In the table there are tens of thousands of clones, 60% to 80% of which are singletons. Germline V gene sequence: CDR1 LNHDA, CDR2 SQIVND (reference sequence). The CDR3 runs to 15 residues. The ends lost 3 bases at V and 7 bases at J; junction bases unmatched: 7. The specimen was PBMCs. This rearrangement joins TRBV19 to TRBJ2-1; 9 bases agree with TRBD2. The clonotype comes from a woman aged 45-65 years in good health and CMV-seropositive. In DNA form, the CDR3 reads TGTGCCAGTAGTATTAGGGGCGGGGGGGCTAATGAGCAGTTCTTC. This codes for CASSIRGGGANEQFF.